The clone carrying this T cell receptor beta chain was seen only once. The source of the sample is a study of immune evolution from preneoplasia to lung adenocarcinoma. Each case's diagnosis was confirmed by two pathologists on H&E. Repertoires were generated with immunoSEQ multiplex PCR, while TCRdb's copy carries only in-frame clones and drops some. Altogether some 5,500 clones are present, about 86% being singletons, with the ten largest covering over 3%. The sample was FFPE invasive lung adenocarcinoma tissue. This TCR was sampled from a person between 45 and 75 years old with lung adenocarcinoma.

The CDR3 bases are TGTGCCAGCAGCCCCGGGTCAGCGCTTGGGATCTCTGGGGCCAACGTCCTGACTTTC. The encoded protein is CASSPGSALGISGANVLTF. The rearrangement joins TRBV7-8 to TRBJ2-6; D is unresolved. From germline, CDR1 is SGHVS and CDR2 FQNEAQ. CDR3 length: 19 residues. Between the trimmed V and J ends, which lost 5 bases and 0 bases, there was a span of 20 bases.